This paragraph covers one T cell receptor (beta chain) sequence. This sample was included in a study of blood T cell repertoires in COVID-19. The length of the CDR3 is 15 residues. V was trimmed by 1 base and J by 7 bases, leaving 16 bases between them. Germline loops: CDR1 MDHEN, CDR2 SYDVKM. Repertoires were generated with immunoSEQ multiplex PCR, while TCRdb's copy carries only in-frame clones and drops some. The sample includes more than 150,000 clones, roughly 80% of them seen just once. The TCR comes from a woman aged 45-65 years who had recovered from COVID-19. Input material: PBMCs or T cells enriched from blood (not recorded which). This chain uses TRBV28 with TRBJ1-1, with unresolved D. CDR3 sequence reads: CASSLSKFEKNEAFF. Written as DNA, the CDR3 is TGTGCCAGCAGTTTATCGAAATTTGAGAAAAATGAAGCTTTCTTT. The whole variable domain, remainder taken from reference TRBV28 and TRBJ1-1, is DVKVTQSSRYLVKRTGEKVFLECVQDMDHENMFWYRQDPGLGLRLIYFSYDVKMKEKGDIPEGYSVSREKKERFSLILESASTNQTSMYLCASSLSKFEKNEAFFGQGTRLTVV.